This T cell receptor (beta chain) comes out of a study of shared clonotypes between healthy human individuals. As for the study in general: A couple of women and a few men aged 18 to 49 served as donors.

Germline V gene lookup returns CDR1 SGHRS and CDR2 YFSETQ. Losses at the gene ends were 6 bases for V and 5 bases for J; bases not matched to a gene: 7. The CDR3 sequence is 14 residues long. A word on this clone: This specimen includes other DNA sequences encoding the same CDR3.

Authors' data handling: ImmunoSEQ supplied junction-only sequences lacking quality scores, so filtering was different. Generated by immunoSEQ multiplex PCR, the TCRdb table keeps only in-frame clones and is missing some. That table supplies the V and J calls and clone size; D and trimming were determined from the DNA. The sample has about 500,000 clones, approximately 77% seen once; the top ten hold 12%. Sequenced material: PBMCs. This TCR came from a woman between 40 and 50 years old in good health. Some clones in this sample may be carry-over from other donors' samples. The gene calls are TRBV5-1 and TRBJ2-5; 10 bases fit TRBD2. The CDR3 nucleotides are TGCGCCAGCAAACGAGCGGGGGGGTCGGAGACCCAGTACTTC. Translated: CASKRAGGSETQYF.